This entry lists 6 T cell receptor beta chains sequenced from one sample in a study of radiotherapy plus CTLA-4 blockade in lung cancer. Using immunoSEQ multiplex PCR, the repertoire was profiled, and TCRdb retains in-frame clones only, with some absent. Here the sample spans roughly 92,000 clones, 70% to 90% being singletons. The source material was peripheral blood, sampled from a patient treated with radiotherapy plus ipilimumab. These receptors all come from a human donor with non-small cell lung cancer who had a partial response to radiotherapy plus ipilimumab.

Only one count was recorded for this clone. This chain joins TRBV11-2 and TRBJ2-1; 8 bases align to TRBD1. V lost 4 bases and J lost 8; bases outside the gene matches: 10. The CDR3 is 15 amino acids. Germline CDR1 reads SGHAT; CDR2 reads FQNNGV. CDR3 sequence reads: CASSSGTGINHEQFF. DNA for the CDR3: TGTGCCAGCAGCTCCGGGACAGGTATAAACCATGAGCAGTTCTTC.

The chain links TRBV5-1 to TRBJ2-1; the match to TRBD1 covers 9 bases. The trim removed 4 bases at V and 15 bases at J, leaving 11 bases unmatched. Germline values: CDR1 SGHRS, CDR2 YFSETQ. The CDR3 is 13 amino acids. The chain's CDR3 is CASSASGTGSTFF. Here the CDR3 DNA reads TGCGCCAGCAGCGCATCCGGGACAGGGAGTACGTTCTTC. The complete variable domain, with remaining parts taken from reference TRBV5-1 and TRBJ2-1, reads KAGVTQTPRYLIKTRGQQVTLSCSPISGHRSVSWYQQTPGQGLQFLFEYFSETQRNKGNFPGRFSGRQFSNSRSEMNVSTLELGDSALYLCASSASGTGSTFFGPGTRLTVL.

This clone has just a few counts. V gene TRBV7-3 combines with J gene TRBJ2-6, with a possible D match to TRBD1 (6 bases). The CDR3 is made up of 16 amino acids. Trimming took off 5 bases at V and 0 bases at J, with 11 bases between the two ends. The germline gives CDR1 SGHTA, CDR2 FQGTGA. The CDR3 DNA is TGTGCCAGCAGCCGCACAGGGACCTCTGGGGCCAACGTCCTGACTTTC. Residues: CASSRTGTSGANVLTF.

In DNA form, the CDR3 reads TGTGCCAGCAGCTACAGGGGGGACACCGGGGAGCTGTTTTTT. This encodes CASSYRGDTGELFF. The chain couples TRBV5-5 to TRBJ2-2; 8 bases line up with TRBD1. After removal of 3 bases from V and 3 bases from J, the junction contained 1 base not matched to a gene. CDR1 is SGHKS, CDR2 YYEKEE, per germline (reference sequence). CDR3 size: 14 residues. Drawing the rest from reference TRBV5-5 and TRBJ2-2, the complete variable domain is DAGVTQSPTHLIKTRGQQVTLRCSPISGHKSVSWYQQVLGQGPQFIFQYYEKEERGRGNFPDRFSARQFPNYSSELNVNALLLGDSALYLCASSYRGDTGELFFGEGSRLTVL.

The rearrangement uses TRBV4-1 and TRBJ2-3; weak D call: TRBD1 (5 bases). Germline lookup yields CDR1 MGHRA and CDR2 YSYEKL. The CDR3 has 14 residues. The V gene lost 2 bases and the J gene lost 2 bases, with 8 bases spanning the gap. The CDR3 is CASSQQGYTDTQYF. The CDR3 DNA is TGCGCCAGCAGCCAACAGGGTTACACAGATACGCAGTATTTT.

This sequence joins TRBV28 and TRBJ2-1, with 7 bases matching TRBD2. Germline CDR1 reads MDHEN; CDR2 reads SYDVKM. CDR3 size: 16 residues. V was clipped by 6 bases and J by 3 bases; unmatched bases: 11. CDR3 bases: TGTGCCAGCAGAATTGGGGTGGCTAGCGGCTACAATGAGCAGTTCTTC. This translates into CASRIGVASGYNEQFF. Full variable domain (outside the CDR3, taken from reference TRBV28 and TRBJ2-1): DVKVTQSSRYLVKRTGEKVFLECVQDMDHENMFWYRQDPGLGLRLIYFSYDVKMKEKGDIPEGYSVSREKKERFSLILESASTNQTSMYLCASRIGVASGYNEQFFGPGTRLTVL.